This T cell receptor beta chain came from a study of control samples from healthy donors and cancer patients. The V end was cut by 5 bases, the J end by 1 base, with 5 bases between. The CDR3 spans 12 residues. Germline V CDR1 and CDR2: LGHNA, YNFKEQ. Sequenced by immunoSEQ multiplex PCR; TCRdb stores in-frame clones only, minus some. The sample records over 150,000 clones, approximately 94% being singletons. This receptor was taken from a man aged 55 to 69 with colorectal cancer. The V call is TRBV4-2, the J call TRBJ2-5; no clear D gene. The sample was PBMCs. This CDR3 reads CASSTPQETQYF. In DNA form, the CDR3 reads TGTGCCAGCAGCACCCCCCAAGAGACCCAGTACTTC.